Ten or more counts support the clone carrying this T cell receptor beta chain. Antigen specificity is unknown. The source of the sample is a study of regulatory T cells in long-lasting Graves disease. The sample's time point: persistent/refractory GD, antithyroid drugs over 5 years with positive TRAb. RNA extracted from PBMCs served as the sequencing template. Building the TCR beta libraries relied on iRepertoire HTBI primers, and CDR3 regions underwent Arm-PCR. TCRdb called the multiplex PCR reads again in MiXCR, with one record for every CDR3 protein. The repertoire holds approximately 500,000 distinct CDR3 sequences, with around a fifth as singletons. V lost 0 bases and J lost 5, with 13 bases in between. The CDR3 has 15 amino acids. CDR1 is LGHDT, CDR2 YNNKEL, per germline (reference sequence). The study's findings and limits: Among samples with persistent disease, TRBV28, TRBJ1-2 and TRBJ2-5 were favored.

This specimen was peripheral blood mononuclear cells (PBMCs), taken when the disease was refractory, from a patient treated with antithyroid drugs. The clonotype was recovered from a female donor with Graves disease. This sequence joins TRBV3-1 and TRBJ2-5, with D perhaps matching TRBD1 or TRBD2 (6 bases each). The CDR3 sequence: CASSQDGGRRETQYF. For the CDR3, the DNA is TGTGCCAGCAGCCAAGATGGGGGGCGTCGGGAGACCCAGTACTTC.